The rows below give T cell receptor beta chains drawn from one sample of a study of blood T cell repertoires in COVID-19. Sequencing was performed with immunoSEQ multiplex PCR; in TCRdb, only in-frame clones are kept and a portion is missing. The table includes 70,000 or so clones, 88% detected once. The sequenced sample consisted of peripheral blood. The receptors come from a human donor in a cohort sampled during active COVID-19. Both conserved end residues are trimmed from each CDR3. Fields, in order: J gene, V gene, CDR3 protein.

TRBJ1-2,TRBV9,ASSAGAGPNYGYT
TRBJ2-3,TRBV11-2,ASSFPYLWTGKKDTQY
TRBJ1-2,TRBV5-5,ASSFKLPGEGYGYT
TRBJ2-7,TRBV28,ASSLYLKREEFEQY
TRBJ1-5,TRBV3-1/TRBV3-2,ASSQDGSGNQPQH
TRBJ2-1,TRBV24-1,ATKGEGSYNEQF
TRBJ1-3,TRBV2,ASSPDRPSGNTIY
TRBJ2-3,TRBV2,ASSSWDRDTDTQY
TRBJ2-5,TRBV7-2,ASSPSYGSAVQRETQY
TRBJ1-3,TRBV29-1,SVPDRSGNTIY